This T cell receptor beta chain originates from a study of cytomegalovirus exposure and HLA in healthy donors. Germline V lookup: CDR1 MNHEY, CDR2 SMNVEV (reference sequence). The CDR3 covers 15 residues. Trimming left V 2 bases short and J 0 bases short, with 8 bases between. The study, taken as a whole, reports: Later analysis showed most CMV-associated TCR beta chains appearing HLA-restricted. Some TCR beta chains (about 170 of them) were listed as cytomegalovirus-associated. Sequence variants that were highly shared formed a cluster that was likely a sequencing artifact.

Regarding donors, all were healthy bone marrow donors. Concerning this clone itself: Its target is unknown.

Use of 60 Vbeta and 13 Jbeta primers characterized the PCR. Only in-frame clones appear in the TCRdb table, and some are missing; sequencing was by immunoSEQ multiplex PCR. The sample shows approximately 180,000 clones, about 80% of them seen only once. The clonotype originates from a woman in her thirties in good health and CMV-seronegative. The sample taken for sequencing was PBMCs. This rearrangement joins TRBV27 to TRBJ2-1; D unclear. The chain's CDR3 is CASSLDLSSYNEQFF. The DNA for the CDR3 is TGTGCCAGCAGTTTAGATCTCAGCTCCTACAATGAGCAGTTCTTC.